The 8 T cell receptor beta chains in this list originate from one sample, sequenced in a study of vaccination effects on CD4 cells after COVID-19 (dated by TCRdb to 2022 to 2024). In the ViraFEST assay, PBMC were stimulated with viral peptide pools, and TCR sequencing was then used to find antigen-specific CD4+ T cell clonotypes based on their expansion. After 10 days of culture, CD4+ T cells were isolated with the EasySep CD4+ T cell isolation kit. Each participant received two doses of an mRNA SARS-CoV-2 vaccine, either BNT162b2 or mRNA-1273. The antigens of these receptors remain unknown. The library was prepared using the immunoSEQ multiplex PCR assay. Sourced from immuneACCESS, this table was stored by TCRdb with only in-frame sequences that have V and J called. A share of the clones is absent; for the studies checked, an unresolved V gene accounts for under half, and the remainder has no known explanation. A total of 29,000 or so clones appear in this sample, 65% to 75% of them only once. The ten biggest clones cover about a sixth of the sample.

The source material was CD4+ T cells from PBMCs cultured with HCoV-OC43 spike peptides, sampled after COVID-19 vaccination. In light of the paper, this sample's cell subset or site label describes: HCoV-OC43 spike overlapping peptide pool stimulation. The origin of the receptors is a human donor who received a COVID-19 vaccine.

The chain employs TRBV18 and TRBJ1-1; TRBD1 is a possible D gene (5 bases). The germline gives CDR1 KGHSH, CDR2 LQKENI. The CDR3 has 15 residues. The V gene lost 5 bases and the J gene lost 3 bases, with 16 bases spanning the gap. In DNA, the CDR3 is TGTGCCAGCTCAAGTACCGGGACCGACGACACTGAAGCTTTCTTT. Encoded protein: CASSSTGTDDTEAFF. Supplemented by reference TRBV18 and TRBJ1-1, the full variable domain reads NAGVMQNPRHLVRRRGQEARLRCSPMKGHSHVYWYRQLPEEGLKFMVYLQKENIIDESGMPKERFSAEFPKEGPSILRIQQVVRGDSAAYFCASSSTGTDDTEAFFGQGTRLTVV.

The V call is TRBV10-3, the J call TRBJ1-3; D remains ambiguous. Germline CDR1 reads ENHRY; CDR2 reads SYGVKD. V was cut by 0 bases and J by 4 bases, with 7 bases left in between. The CDR3 loop spans 14 amino acids. The CDR3 bases are TGTGCCATCAGTGAGTCTTATTCAGGAAACACCATATATTTT. Translated: CAISESYSGNTIYF.

The rearrangement joins TRBV10-1 to TRBJ1-6, with 7 nucleotides matching TRBD1. Germline V lookup: CDR1 WNHNN, CDR2 SYGVQD (reference sequence). With 3 bases clipped from V and 11 bases from J, the junction kept 7 bases outside the gene matches. This CDR3 has 14 amino acids. For the CDR3, the DNA is TGCGCCAGCAGTGACGGACAGGAGGTCGCACCCCTCCACTTT. Translating it yields CASSDGQEVAPLHF.

The chain carries TRBV6-4 and TRBJ1-5; D unclear. V dropped 3 bases and J dropped 1 base, with 16 bases sitting between them. The CDR3 has 17 residues. The germline V gene has CDR1 MRHNA and CDR2 SNTAGT. CDR3 protein: CASSEREKGASNQPQHF. The CDR3 DNA sequence: TGTGCCAGCAGTGAAAGGGAGAAGGGAGCGAGCAATCAGCCCCAGCATTTT.

The gene calls are TRBV11-2 and TRBJ2-1; possibly TRBD1 or TRBD2 for D (5 bases each). With 5 bases removed from V and 5 bases from J, the gap between germline ends came to 10 bases. Germline CDR1 is SGHAT and CDR2 is FQNNGV. The CDR3 totals 13 residues. The DNA of the CDR3 is TGTGCCAGCAGCAACCGGGACCACAATGAGCAGTTCTTC. Protein product: CASSNRDHNEQFF.

V and J are TRBV2 and TRBJ2-1, with D unclear. V dropped 4 bases and J dropped 8 bases, with 9 bases sitting between them. The CDR3 consists of 12 residues. From germline, CDR1 is SNHLY and CDR2 FYNNEI. CDR3 protein: CASSVTPYEQFF. The CDR3 DNA is TGTGCCAGCAGTGTGACGCCCTATGAGCAGTTCTTC.

The rearrangement joins TRBV7-2 to TRBJ1-1; maybe TRBD1 (5 bases). This CDR3 is 14 amino acids long. Trimming cost V 5 bases and J 1 base, with 11 bases left between them. Germline CDR1 and CDR2: SGHTA and FQGNSA. CDR3 sequence: CASSPGTANTEAFF. CDR3 nucleotides: TGTGCCAGCAGCCCAGGGACGGCGAACACTGAAGCTTTCTTT.

The chain has TRBV18 and TRBJ1-6, with TRBD1 identical over 10 bases. Per germline, CDR1 KGHSH and CDR2 LQKENI. Trimming cost V 1 base and J 10 bases; bases outside gene matches: 4. This CDR3 has 15 amino acids. The CDR3 spells CASSPRTGGGSPLHF. The DNA of the CDR3 is TGTGCCAGCTCACCACGGACAGGGGGTGGATCACCCCTCCACTTT.